This T cell receptor (beta chain) appears in the sequencing data of a study of CD8 T cells in ankylosing spondylitis. Findings and limits, study-wide: According to the report, clones linked to the disease were significantly enriched in matched synovial fluid samples taken from ankylosing spondylitis patients. Within ankylosing spondylitis blood, a TCR beta motif made up of eight highly homologous variants appeared to be characteristic.

The CDR3 is 15 residues long. Germline loops: CDR1 MNHEY, CDR2 SVGEGT. V gave up 6 bases and J gave up 6 bases, with 17 bases separating them. TCRdb re-analysed the 5' RACE reads in MiXCR, keeping a single row per CDR3 protein. Of around 770,000 distinct CDR3 sequences in the sample, roughly 20% were seen once. In regard to this clonotype: Antigen: not known.

The chain employs TRBV6-2 or TRBV6-3 and TRBJ2-2; D assignment may be TRBD1 or TRBD2 (5 bases each). The origin of this receptor is a male donor with ankylosing spondylitis. Sequencing was performed on blood, either unsorted or a sorted T cell fraction (not recorded which). CDR3 in DNA: TGTGCCAGCAGGGGACGAGGTGCCCATCCCGGGGAGCTGTTTTTT. It is translated as CASRGRGAHPGELFF.